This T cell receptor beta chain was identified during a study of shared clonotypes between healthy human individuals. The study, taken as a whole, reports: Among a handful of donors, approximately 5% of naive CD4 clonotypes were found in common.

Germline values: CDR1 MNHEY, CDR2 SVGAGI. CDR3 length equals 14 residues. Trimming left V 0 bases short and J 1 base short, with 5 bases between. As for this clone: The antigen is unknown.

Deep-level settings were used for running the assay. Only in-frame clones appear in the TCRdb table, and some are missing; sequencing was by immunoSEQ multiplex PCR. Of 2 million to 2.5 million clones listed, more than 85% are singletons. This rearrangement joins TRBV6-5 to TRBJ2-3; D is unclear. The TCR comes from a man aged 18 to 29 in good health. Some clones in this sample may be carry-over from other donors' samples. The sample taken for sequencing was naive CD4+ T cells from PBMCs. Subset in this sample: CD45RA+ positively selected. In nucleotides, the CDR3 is TGTGCCAGCAGTTACTCCGAGGGCACAGATACGCAGTATTTT. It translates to CASSYSEGTDTQYF.